This T cell receptor (beta chain) appears in the sequencing data of a study of OX40 agonist ivuxolimab in advanced cancers. This clone was observed once. V lost 2 bases and J lost 3, with 10 bases in between. From germline, CDR1 is SGHTA and CDR2 FQGTGA. The CDR3 has 14 residues. Profiling relied on immunoSEQ multiplex PCR, and the TCRdb table lists in-frame clones only, not all of them. Of tens of thousands of clones in the sample, roughly four fifths were seen once. This specimen was CD4+ or CD8+ T cells sorted from blood, taken in a trial of the OX40 agonist ivuxolimab. The V gene is TRBV7-3, the J gene TRBJ1-1; D possibly corresponds to TRBD1 (5 bases). The TCR was taken from an adult with an advanced solid tumor such as melanoma, head and neck, liver or kidney cancer. The CDR3 nucleotides read TGTGCCAGCAGCTTACAGGGAGGGGACACTGAAGCTTTCTTT. Its translation: CASSLQGGDTEAFF.